These T cell receptor beta chains were read from a single sample in a study of siplizumab effects on memory and regulatory T cells. Produced via immunoSEQ multiplex PCR; TCRdb's table is partial and in-frame only. This table holds roughly 100,000 clones, around 97% found once. The specimen was naive CD4+ T cells sorted from blood. The source is a human donor in good health. CDR3s include the opening cysteine and the closing phenylalanine or tryptophan. Fields, in order: V gene, J gene, D gene, clone size, CDR3 DNA, CDR3 protein. A D gene is named only where the DNA matches it firmly. The size entry is marked missing in some rows and otherwise reads once, few, many or a size class.

>TRBV4-3|TRBJ1-1|NA|NA
TGCGCCAGCAGCCAAGAAAGCGGGGACACTGAAGCTTTCTTT
CASSQESGDTEAFF
>TRBV5-1|TRBJ2-6|NA|NA
TGCGCCAGCACCGGCGGTGGGGGAAGTTCTGGGGCCAACGTCCTGACTTTC
CASTGGGGSSGANVLTF
>TRBV27|TRBJ2-7|NA|NA
TGTGCCAGCCCCTTCGGGTGTGAAACCTACGAGCAGTACTTC
CASPFGCETYEQYF
>TRBV6-5|TRBJ2-7|TRBD1|NA
TGTGCCAGCAGTTACGAGTCAGGGGGCAGGGACGAGCAGTACTTC
CASSYESGGRDEQYF
>TRBV7-9|TRBJ1-6|NA|NA
TGTGCCAGCAGCTTAGTCGCGGGTTACAATTCACCCCTCCACTTT
CASSLVAGYNSPLHF
>TRBV7-2|TRBJ2-7|NA|NA
TGTGCCAGCAGCTTCTTGACGGGAGTAGAGCAGTACTTC
CASSFLTGVEQYF
>TRBV30|TRBJ1-5|NA|NA
TGTGCCTGGAGTGGACAGGCCAGCAATCAGCCCCAGCATTTT
CAWSGQASNQPQHF
>TRBV28|TRBJ2-1|NA|NA
TGTGCCAGCAGTTCCCCGGTGGGACCACAGTTCTTC
CASSSPVGPQFF
>TRBV7-9|TRBJ1-5|TRBD1|NA
TGTGCCAGCAGCTCGAAGGGGGCCGATCAGCCCCAGCATTTT
CASSSKGADQPQHF
>TRBV6-6|TRBJ2-5|NA|once
TGTGCCACCGACACAGGCCGGAAGACCCAGTACTTC
CATDTGRKTQYF
>TRBV7-9|TRBJ2-5|NA|NA
TGTGCCAGCAGCTTAGCGCAACAGTTAGAAGAGACCCAGTACTTC
CASSLAQQLEETQYF
>TRBV9|TRBJ1-1|TRBD1|once
TGTGCCAGCAGCGTCGGAGACAGGGGTGAAGCTTTCTTT
CASSVGDRGEAFF
>TRBV9|TRBJ1-6|NA|NA
TGTGCCAGCAGCGCAGGGGAGGGGTATAATTCACCCCTCCACTTT
CASSAGEGYNSPLHF
>TRBV7-3|TRBJ2-4|NA|once
TGTGCCAGCAGTTCCGCCGGGCTAGCCGGGGACATTCAGTACTTC
CASSSAGLAGDIQYF
>TRBV4-3|TRBJ2-6|TRBD1|NA
TGCGCCAGCAGCCAAGATTTGCAGGGGGCCTCTGGGGCCAACGTCCTGACTTTC
CASSQDLQGASGANVLTF
>TRBV6-1|TRBJ1-2|TRBD1|NA
TGTGCCAGCAGTGAACCCGACAGGGGGGGCTACACCTTC
CASSEPDRGGYTF
>TRBV4-3|TRBJ2-7|NA|NA
TGCGCCAGCAGCCAATCCCTCGGGGGCGATTTCGGGCAGTACTTC
CASSQSLGGDFGQYF
>TRBV11-3|TRBJ1-1|NA|once
TGTGCCAGCAGCTTAGGGGCGGGGGAGGCTTTCTTT
CASSLGAGEAFF
>TRBV9|TRBJ1-2|TRBD1|NA
TGTGCCAGCAGCGAGATCGACAGGGGTGGCTACACCTTC
CASSEIDRGGYTF
>TRBV7-8|TRBJ2-3|TRBD2|NA
TGTGCCAGCAGGACAACTAGCGGGGGTGGAAGAGATACGCAGTATTTT
CASRTTSGGGRDTQYF
>TRBV6-6|TRBJ2-7|NA|NA
TGTGCCAGCAGTTACTCGGAGGGCTACGAGCAGTACTTC
CASSYSEGYEQYF
>TRBV25-1|TRBJ1-1|NA|few
TGTGCCAGCAGTGAACCTTCCCTCCGTGGCACTGAAGCTTTCTTT
CASSEPSLRGTEAFF
>TRBV10-3|TRBJ2-3|NA|NA
TGTGCCATCAGTGCCGGGGTGGAAGATACGCAGTATTTT
CAISAGVEDTQYF
>TRBV2|TRBJ1-3|NA|once
TGTGCCAGCAGTACAGGGGGAAACACCATATATTTT
CASSTGGNTIYF
>TRBV9|TRBJ1-2|TRBD1|NA
TGTGCCAGCAGCGTAGGTTTTTGGACAGGGGATTGGCAGGGCTACACCTTC
CASSVGFWTGDWQGYTF
>TRBV9|TRBJ2-3|TRBD2|NA
TGTGCCAGCAGCGACCTAGCGGGGGGTAACACAGATACGCAGTATTTT
CASSDLAGGNTDTQYF
>TRBV28|TRBJ2-3|NA|NA
TGTGCCAGCAGCCCCTTACAGGGGGGGTACACAGATACGCAGTATTTT
CASSPLQGGYTDTQYF
>TRBV10-3|TRBJ2-7|TRBD2|NA
TGTGCCACCGCTAGCGGGGGGGCCTACGAGCAGTACTTC
CATASGGAYEQYF
>TRBV10-1|TRBJ1-1|TRBD1|NA
TGCGCCAGTTCCGCAGGGGGCTACGAGGCTACCGAAGCTTTCTTT
CASSAGGYEATEAFF
>TRBV28|TRBJ2-1|TRBD1|NA
TGTGCCAGCAGATTGGGACAGAAATACTACAATGAGCAGTTCTTC
CASRLGQKYYNEQFF
>TRBV6-5|TRBJ2-2|NA|NA
TGTGCCAGCCGGGGTCCTAATCAAAACACCGGGGAGCTGTTTTTT
CASRGPNQNTGELFF
>TRBV30|TRBJ1-3|NA|NA
TGTGCCTGGAGGTTGGAGGTTGAAGTAAACACCATATATTTT
CAWRLEVEVNTIYF
>TRBV29-1|TRBJ2-2|TRBD1|NA
TGCAGCGTTTGGGGACAGGGCGGCACCGGGGAGCTGTTTTTT
CSVWGQGGTGELFF
>TRBV6-5|TRBJ1-4|NA|NA
TGTGCCAGCAGGGATTCAGGGCTAACTGAAAAACTGTTTTTT
CASRDSGLTEKLFF
>TRBV30|TRBJ2-2|NA|NA
TGTGCCTGGAGTGTACAATGGGGAGCCCTCATCCAGCCCGGGGAGCTGTTTTTT
CAWSVQWGALIQPGELFF
>TRBV9|TRBJ1-6|NA|NA
TGTGCCAGCAGCGTAGGGGGGGCAGATTCACCCCTCCACTTT
CASSVGGADSPLHF
>TRBV19|TRBJ2-3|NA|NA
TGTGCCAGTACGGACGGCACCGGGAATACGCAGTATTTT
CASTDGTGNTQYF
>TRBV10-3|TRBJ2-7|NA|NA
TGTGCCATCAGTAGCCTGACAGGCAAAGAGCTCTACGAGCAGTACTTC
CAISSLTGKELYEQYF
>TRBV9|TRBJ1-1|NA|NA
TGTGCCAGCAGAAGGGGAGTCGCGAACACTGAAGCTTTCTTT
CASRRGVANTEAFF
>TRBV6-5|TRBJ2-5|NA|once
TGTGCCAGCAGTTGGCCGGGCGTTGAGACCCAGTACTTC
CASSWPGVETQYF
>TRBV7-8|TRBJ2-1|TRBD1|once
TGTGCCAGCAGCCCCGGGACAGGGGGATTGGGGCAGTTCTTC
CASSPGTGGLGQFF
>TRBV27|TRBJ2-7|TRBD1|NA
TGTGCCAGCAGTTTATTTGAGGACAGGTCCTACGAGCAGTACTTC
CASSLFEDRSYEQYF
>TRBV30|TRBJ2-2|NA|NA
TGTGCCTGGAATATGCAGGGGCTGAACACCGGGGAGCTGTTTTTT
CAWNMQGLNTGELFF
>TRBV10-3|TRBJ2-2|NA|few
TGTGCCATCAGTGAACTGGAGGGGGGCGGGGAGCTGTTTTTT
CAISELEGGGELFF
>TRBV5-1|TRBJ1-1|TRBD1|NA
TGCGCCAGCAGCTTGGACCCGGGACAGGGGATTTTCACTGAAGCTTTCTTT
CASSLDPGQGIFTEAFF
>TRBV7-3|TRBJ2-1|TRBD1|NA
TGTGCCAGCAGCTTCGAGGGACAGGGGAAGTTCTTC
CASSFEGQGKFF
>TRBV28|TRBJ1-2|NA|NA
TGTGCCACAAAAGCGGACAACTATGGCTACACCTTC
CATKADNYGYTF
>TRBV30|TRBJ2-5|TRBD2|NA
TGTGCCTGGAGTGTTCTAGCGGGGCCCCAAGAGACCCAGTACTTC
CAWSVLAGPQETQYF
>TRBV6-5|TRBJ1-6|TRBD1|NA
TGTGCCAGCAGTTACATAGGGCAGGGGGCTGAGTCACCCCTCCACTTT
CASSYIGQGAESPLHF
>TRBV2|TRBJ2-2|TRBD2|NA
TGTGCCAGCCGTCGGGCTAGCGGGGGGGCGAACACCGGGGAGCTGTTTTTT
CASRRASGGANTGELFF
>TRBV6-5|TRBJ1-4|NA|NA
TGTGCCACCGGTTTTGGAGGTGAAAAACTGTTTTTT
CATGFGGEKLFF
>TRBV11-1|TRBJ1-2|TRBD1|NA
TGTGCCAGCAGCTTCTCGGGACAGGGGCTTTCTGGCTACACCTTC
CASSFSGQGLSGYTF
>TRBV5-1|TRBJ2-3|TRBD2|NA
TGCGCCACCAGAACTAGCGGGGGGGCCCCCACAGATACGCAGTATTTT
CATRTSGGAPTDTQYF